One and the same sample provided the 4 T cell receptor beta chains below, sequenced in a study of T cells in localized non-small cell lung cancer. Sequencing used immunoSEQ multiplex PCR; TCRdb keeps in-frame clones, though not all of them. Found here are 50,000 to 65,000 clones, 60% to 85% of them singletons; the top ten hold approximately 4%. Sample: PBMCs, taken before any cancer treatment. All receptors come from a woman aged 40 to 75 with stage II lung adenocarcinoma.

This clone occurred once. The rearrangement joins TRBV6-5 to TRBJ1-2; D remains unclear. The V gene's germline CDR1 is MNHEY and CDR2 SVGAGI. Trimming left V 6 bases short and J 3 bases short, with 14 bases between. The CDR3 runs 14 residues. The CDR3 reads CASRPGFLDYGYTF. CDR3 nucleotide sequence: TGTGCCAGCAGACCAGGATTCCTAGACTATGGCTACACCTTC.

This clone showed up just once. The chain is built from TRBV18 and TRBJ1-4; weak D call: TRBD1 (5 bases). Trimming pared 6 bases from V and 7 bases from J, leaving 12 bases between. Germline V gene data show CDR1 as KGHSH and CDR2 as LQKENI. CDR3 length: 13 residues. The CDR3 here is CASSPGTGEKLFF. CDR3 nucleotides: TGTGCCAGCTCCCCGGGGACGGGTGAAAAACTGTTTTTT.

This clone was seen once. The CDR3 sequence is CATLANNEQFF. In nucleotides, the CDR3 is TGTGCCACCCTTGCTAACAATGAGCAGTTCTTC. This chain connects TRBV27 to TRBJ2-1; D gene uncertain. CDR3 length: 11 residues. V lost 10 bases and J 5 bases, leaving 9 bases between the germline ends. Per the germline V gene, CDR1 is MNHEY and CDR2 is SMNVEV (reference sequence).

V is TRBV5-1 and J is TRBJ1-2, with 7 bases matching TRBD1. There are 15 residues in the CDR3. Germline loops: CDR1 SGHRS, CDR2 YFSETQ. Losses at the gene ends were 2 bases for V and 4 bases for J; bases not matched to a gene: 8. The DNA for the CDR3 is TGCGCCAGCAGCTTACAGGGGCGAGATATCTATGGCTACACCTTC. Translating it yields CASSLQGRDIYGYTF.